This T cell receptor (beta chain) was captured by sequencing in a study of shared T cell receptors in the human thymus. Profiled with immunoSEQ multiplex PCR; TCRdb holds only in-frame clones, not every one. The sample yields hundreds of thousands of clones, 88% seen once. This clone appeared once. With 3 bases clipped from V and 3 bases from J, the junction kept 6 bases outside the gene matches. From germline, CDR1 is SGDLS and CDR2 YYNGEE. This CDR3 contains 15 residues. This sample also belongs to another study, concerning human thymus T cells. That work contributes: Finnish infants who were healthy and having corrective surgery for congenital heart defects made up the donors. Thymus tissue for the work was resected from patients undergoing corrective heart surgery. There appeared to be biased usage of V and J genes in thymic and blood repertoires. Unrelated people showed highly overlapping thymic repertoires, related research reported.

The source material was thymocytes. This TCR was sampled from a boy under three years old with a congenital heart defect. The chain joins TRBV9 to TRBJ1-1; 9 bases map to TRBD1. The CDR3 nucleotides read TGTGCCAGCAGCGACCACAGGGGGCTGGACACTGAAGCTTTCTTT. Translated: CASSDHRGLDTEAFF.